The clone carrying this TCR beta chain occurred many times. The antigen remains undetermined. Each CDR3 protein gets one entry after TCRdb re-called the reads with MiXCR. Of some 100,000 distinct CDR3 sequences in the sample, more than 20% were seen once. These data come from a study of T cell repertoires in cytomegalovirus infection. Background on the study: An indication of both CMV infection and matching HLA type came from public TCR beta signatures.

Findings and caveats of the study: The response measured ex vivo was dominated by TCR beta clonotypes (HLA-C-restricted and CMV-specific). Cumulative public TCR beta family frequency identified carriers of CMV plus the relevant HLA.

The CDR3 is 14 amino acids. Germline CDR1 and CDR2: SGHVS and FQNEAQ. Trimming took 1 base from V and 2 from J, leaving 7 bases between them. The source material was CD8+ T cells from PBMCs. V gene TRBV7-8 combines with J gene TRBJ2-3; no reliable D call. This sequence originates from a human donor in good health (CMV status not recorded). Some clones in this sample may be carry-over from other donors' samples. CDR3 bases: TGTGCCAGCAGCTTAGGCGGTAACACAGATACGCAGTATTTT. Translating gives CASSLGGNTDTQYF.